A selection of T cell receptor beta chains follows, all from one sample in a study of OX40 agonist ivuxolimab in advanced cancers. Measured with immunoSEQ multiplex PCR; TCRdb has only the in-frame clones, and not every one. The table lists about 110,000 clones, around 93% of them singletons, with about 0.67% in the top ten. Source: CD4+ or CD8+ T cells sorted from blood, taken in a trial of the OX40 agonist ivuxolimab. The receptors were gathered from an adult with an advanced solid tumor such as melanoma, head and neck, liver or kidney cancer. Each CDR3 is given with its conserved first and last residue. A D gene is named only where the DNA matches it firmly. Clone sizes are given selectively: once, few, many, or a class where the clone is expanded.

d_gene: .
abundance: once
v_gene: TRBV6-5
j_gene: TRBJ1-1
CDR3nt: TGTGCCAGCAGTTCTCTGGGGAACACTGAAGCTTTCTTT
CDR3aa: CASSSLGNTEAFF

d_gene: .
abundance: .
v_gene: TRBV6-1
j_gene: TRBJ2-5
CDR3nt: TGTGCCAGCAGTGAAAGAGGGTGGAACAGAGAGACCCAGTACTTC
CDR3aa: CASSERGWNRETQYF

d_gene: TRBD2
abundance: .
v_gene: TRBV7-7
j_gene: TRBJ2-1
CDR3nt: TGTGCTAGCAGCCGGACTAGCGGGGGGAGCTCCTACAATGAGCAGTTCTTC
CDR3aa: CASSRTSGGSSYNEQFF

d_gene: .
abundance: .
v_gene: TRBV29-1
j_gene: TRBJ2-7
CDR3nt: TGCAGCGTTGCGGGGCAGGGCGGCGTCGAGCAGTACTTC
CDR3aa: CSVAGQGGVEQYF

d_gene: TRBD1
abundance: .
v_gene: TRBV14
j_gene: TRBJ2-7
CDR3nt: TGTGCCAGCAGCCAACTTGGGACAGGGGGCTACGAGCAGTACTTC
CDR3aa: CASSQLGTGGYEQYF

d_gene: TRBD1
abundance: .
v_gene: TRBV19
j_gene: TRBJ2-5
CDR3nt: TGTGCCAGTAGTATGGACCTGAGACAGGGGCAAGAGACCCAGTACTTC
CDR3aa: CASSMDLRQGQETQYF

d_gene: .
abundance: .
v_gene: TRBV27
j_gene: TRBJ2-3
CDR3nt: TGTGCCAGCAGCCCGGACATCCCTCTAGATACGCAGTATTTT
CDR3aa: CASSPDIPLDTQYF

d_gene: .
abundance: .
v_gene: TRBV2
j_gene: TRBJ1-1
CDR3nt: TGTGCCAGCAGTGAACAGGTCACTGAAGCTTTCTTT
CDR3aa: CASSEQVTEAFF

d_gene: TRBD2
abundance: .
v_gene: TRBV6-6
j_gene: TRBJ2-7
CDR3nt: TGTGCCAGCAGTTCGGGAGGACCCTACGAGCAGTACTTC
CDR3aa: CASSSGGPYEQYF

d_gene: .
abundance: .
v_gene: TRBV7-9
j_gene: TRBJ2-5
CDR3nt: TGTGCCAGCAGGTCAAAACCGGGGACGCAAGAGACCCAGTACTTC
CDR3aa: CASRSKPGTQETQYF

d_gene: .
abundance: few
v_gene: TRBV27
j_gene: TRBJ2-7
CDR3nt: TGTGCCAGCAGTTTAGCGGGGCTAACCTACGAGCAGTACTTC
CDR3aa: CASSLAGLTYEQYF

d_gene: TRBD2
abundance: .
v_gene: TRBV6-1
j_gene: TRBJ2-7
CDR3nt: TGTGCCAGCAGTGGACTAGCGGGGGCCAGCTACGAGCAGTACTTC
CDR3aa: CASSGLAGASYEQYF

d_gene: .
abundance: .
v_gene: TRBV10-3
j_gene: TRBJ1-2
CDR3nt: TGTGCCATCAGTGTACAGGGCCCAGGAGGCTACACCTTC
CDR3aa: CAISVQGPGGYTF

d_gene: .
abundance: .
v_gene: TRBV18
j_gene: TRBJ2-1
CDR3nt: TGTGCCAGCTCCTTTCTGACGGCAGGTCACAATGAGCAGTTCTTC
CDR3aa: CASSFLTAGHNEQFF

d_gene: TRBD1
abundance: .
v_gene: TRBV28
j_gene: TRBJ1-1
CDR3nt: TGTGCCAGCAGTTTAGTGCAGGGGGCAATTGGGACTGAAGCTTTCTTT
CDR3aa: CASSLVQGAIGTEAFF

d_gene: TRBD1
abundance: few
v_gene: TRBV7-9
j_gene: TRBJ2-2
CDR3nt: TGTGCCAGCAGCGGACCAGGGGGCGCAGCCGGGGAGCTGTTTTTT
CDR3aa: CASSGPGGAAGELFF

d_gene: .
abundance: few
v_gene: TRBV9
j_gene: TRBJ2-2
CDR3nt: TGTGCCAGCAGCGTTGAGACTAGATATCCCGGGGAGCTGTTTTTT
CDR3aa: CASSVETRYPGELFF

d_gene: .
abundance: .
v_gene: TRBV7-9
j_gene: TRBJ2-7
CDR3nt: TGTGCCAGCAGCCCAGACGGACGGGACACGGATTTTGAGCAGTACTTC
CDR3aa: CASSPDGRDTDFEQYF

d_gene: .
abundance: .
v_gene: TRBV6-5
j_gene: TRBJ2-7
CDR3nt: TGTGCCAGCAGTGACCAAGGACAGACCTACGAGCAGTACTTC
CDR3aa: CASSDQGQTYEQYF

d_gene: TRBD2
abundance: .
v_gene: TRBV7-7
j_gene: TRBJ2-2
CDR3nt: TGTGCTAGCACGGGACTAGAGGACGGGGAGCTGTTTTTT
CDR3aa: CASTGLEDGELFF

d_gene: .
abundance: .
v_gene: TRBV19
j_gene: TRBJ2-7
CDR3nt: TGTGCCAGTAGTATACGGGGGCCCTACGAGCAGTACTTC
CDR3aa: CASSIRGPYEQYF

d_gene: .
abundance: .
v_gene: TRBV4-2
j_gene: TRBJ1-1
CDR3nt: TGTGCCAGCAGCCATCTCGGGAGGAACACTGAAGCTTTCTTT
CDR3aa: CASSHLGRNTEAFF

d_gene: .
abundance: .
v_gene: TRBV5-1
j_gene: TRBJ1-1
CDR3nt: TGCGCCAGCAGCGCGGGGCCTATGAACACTGAAGCTTTCTTT
CDR3aa: CASSAGPMNTEAFF

d_gene: .
abundance: .
v_gene: TRBV29-1
j_gene: TRBJ2-3
CDR3nt: TGCAGCGTTGTGGGCAGGGGAGGAGCAGATACGCAGTATTTT
CDR3aa: CSVVGRGGADTQYF

d_gene: .
abundance: .
v_gene: TRBV7-3
j_gene: TRBJ2-3
CDR3nt: TGTGCCAGCAGCTTAGGTACAGATACGCAGTATTTT
CDR3aa: CASSLGTDTQYF